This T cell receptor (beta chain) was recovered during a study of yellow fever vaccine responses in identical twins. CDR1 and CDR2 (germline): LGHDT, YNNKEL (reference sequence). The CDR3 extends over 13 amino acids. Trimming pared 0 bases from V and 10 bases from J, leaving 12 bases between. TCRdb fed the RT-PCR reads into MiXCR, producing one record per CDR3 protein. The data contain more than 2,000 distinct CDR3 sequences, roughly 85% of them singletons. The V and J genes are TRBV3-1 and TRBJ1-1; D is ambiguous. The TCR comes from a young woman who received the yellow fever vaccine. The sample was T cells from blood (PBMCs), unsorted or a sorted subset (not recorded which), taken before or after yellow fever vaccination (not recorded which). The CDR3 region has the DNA TGTGCCAGCAGCCAAGAAATATCGGCACTAGCTTTCTTT. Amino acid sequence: CASSQEISALAFF.